This TCR beta chain was documented in a study of T cells after yellow fever vaccination. Looking at the study overall: In the case of low-cell-number fractions, SMART-Seq v4 Ultra Low Input was used for preparation. Study-level findings and limits: Among all clonotypes, a small share was observed in both CD4 and CD8 compartments.

This clonotype came up many times. Its antigen is not known. A 5'RACE template-switching step, the method used to make TCR cDNA, added a universal primer site and UMIs. TCRdb independently ran MiXCR on the 5' RACE reads; one entry per CDR3 protein. The sample has 150,000 or so distinct CDR3 sequences, approximately 9.7% seen once. The CDR3 runs 13 residues. V dropped 8 bases and J dropped 8 bases, with 17 bases sitting between them. Germline V gene lookup returns CDR1 SEHNR and CDR2 FQNEAQ (reference sequence). The material sequenced was CD8+ T cells sorted from PBMCs, taken 45 days after the yellow fever booster vaccination. This receptor was identified in a man aged 18 to 35 who received the YFV17D yellow fever vaccine. This sequence joins TRBV7-9 and TRBJ2-3; D unresolved. CDR3 region: CASGDGRPGTQYF. In DNA form, the CDR3 reads TGTGCCAGCGGAGATGGCCGCCCCGGTACGCAGTATTTT. Full variable domain (remainder filled in from reference TRBV7-9 and TRBJ2-3): DTGVSQNPRHKITKRGQNVTFRCDPISEHNRLYWYRQTLGQGPEFLTYFQNEAQLEKSRLLSDRFSAERPKGSFSTLEIQRTEQGDSAMYLCASGDGRPGTQYFGPGTRLTVL.